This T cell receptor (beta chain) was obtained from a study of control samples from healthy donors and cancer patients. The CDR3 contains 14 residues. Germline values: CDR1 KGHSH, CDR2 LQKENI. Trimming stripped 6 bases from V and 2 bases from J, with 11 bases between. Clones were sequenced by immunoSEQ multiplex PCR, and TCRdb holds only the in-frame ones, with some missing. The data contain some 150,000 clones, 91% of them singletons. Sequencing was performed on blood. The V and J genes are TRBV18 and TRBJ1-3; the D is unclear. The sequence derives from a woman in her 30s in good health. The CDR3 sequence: CASSPQETGNTIYF. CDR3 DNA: TGTGCCAGCTCGCCCCAGGAAACTGGAAACACCATATATTTT. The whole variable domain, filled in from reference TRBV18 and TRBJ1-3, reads NAGVMQNPRHLVRRRGQEARLRCSPMKGHSHVYWYRQLPEEGLKFMVYLQKENIIDESGMPKERFSAEFPKEGPSILRIQQVVRGDSAAYFCASSPQETGNTIYFGEGSWLTVV.